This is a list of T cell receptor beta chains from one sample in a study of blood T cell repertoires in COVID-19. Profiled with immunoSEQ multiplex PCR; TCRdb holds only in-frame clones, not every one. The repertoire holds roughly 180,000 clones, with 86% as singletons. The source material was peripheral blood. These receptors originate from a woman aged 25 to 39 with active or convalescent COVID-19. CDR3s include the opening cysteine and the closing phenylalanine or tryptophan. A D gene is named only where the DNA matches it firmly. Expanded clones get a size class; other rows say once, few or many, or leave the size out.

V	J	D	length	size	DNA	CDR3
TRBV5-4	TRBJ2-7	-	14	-	TGTGCCAGCAGCTTGGCCGGGGGACCCTACGAGCAGTACTTC	CASSLAGGPYEQYF
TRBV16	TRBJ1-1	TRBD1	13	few	TGTGCCAGCAGCCACGGGACAGTCACTGAAGCTTTCTTT	CASSHGTVTEAFF
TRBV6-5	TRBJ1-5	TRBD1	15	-	TGTGCCAGCAGACGGGACAGAGGACGGAATCAGCCCCAGCATTTT	CASRRDRGRNQPQHF
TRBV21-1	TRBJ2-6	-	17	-	TGTGCCAGCAGCCGTCGACAGGGGCCAGCTGGGGCCAACGTCCTGACTTTC	CASSRRQGPAGANVLTF
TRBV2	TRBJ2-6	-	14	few	TGTGCCAGCAAAGGCGGCTCTGGGGCCAACGTCCTGACTTTC	CASKGGSGANVLTF
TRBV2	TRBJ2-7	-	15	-	TGTGCCAGCAGTGAATTCCTCGGCGGGATCTACGAGCAGTACTTC	CASSEFLGGIYEQYF
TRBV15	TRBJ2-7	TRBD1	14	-	TGTGCCACCAGCAGGACAGGGGAAGCCTACGAGCAGTACTTC	CATSRTGEAYEQYF
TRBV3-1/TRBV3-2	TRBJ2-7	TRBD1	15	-	TGTGCCAGCAGCCAAGCGGGACAGGGGGCATACGAGCAGTACTTC	CASSQAGQGAYEQYF
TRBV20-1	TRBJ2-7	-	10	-	TGCAGTGCCAACTCCTACGAGCAGTACTTC	CSANSYEQYF
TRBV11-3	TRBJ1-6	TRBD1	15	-	TGTGCCAGCAACGACAGGGGGACCTATAATTCACCCCTCCACTTT	CASNDRGTYNSPLHF
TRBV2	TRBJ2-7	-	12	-	TGTGCCAGCAAAGGTCAGGAATACGAGCAGTACTTC	CASKGQEYEQYF
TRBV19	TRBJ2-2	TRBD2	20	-	TGTGCCAGTACCATAGGGGGGGCTAGCGGGAGAAAGAAAGGGCCCGGGGAGCTGTTTTTT	CASTIGGASGRKKGPGELFF
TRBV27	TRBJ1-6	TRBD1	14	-	TGTGCCAGCAGCCTCGGACAGGGGAGTTCACCCCTCCACTTT	CASSLGQGSSPLHF
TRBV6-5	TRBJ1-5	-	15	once	TGTGCCAGCAGTCGGAACATAGGGGACAATCAGCCCCAGCATTTT	CASSRNIGDNQPQHF
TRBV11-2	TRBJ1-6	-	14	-	TGTGCCAGCAGCTTAAACCAGGGCCTTGGACCCCTCCACTTT	CASSLNQGLGPLHF
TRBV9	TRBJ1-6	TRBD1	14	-	TGTGCCAGCAGCACCGGGACAGATAATTCACCCCTCCACTTT	CASSTGTDNSPLHF
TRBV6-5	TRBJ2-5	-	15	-	TGTGCCAGCAGTTACTTGGCAGGGGGAGGAGGGACCCAGTACTTC	CASSYLAGGGGTQYF
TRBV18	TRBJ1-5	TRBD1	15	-	TGTGCCAGCTCAAACTTTACAGGGGCCAATCAGCCCCAGCATTTT	CASSNFTGANQPQHF
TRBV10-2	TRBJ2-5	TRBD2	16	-	TGCGCCAGCAGTGACTTCCAGCGGGGGGGCCTTGAGACCCAGTACTTC	CASSDFQRGGLETQYF
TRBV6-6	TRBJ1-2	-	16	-	TGTGCCAGCAGTTCCGAGACTCGGCTTTGGGTTTATGGCTACACCTTC	CASSSETRLWVYGYTF
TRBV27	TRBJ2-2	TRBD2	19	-	TGTGCCAGCAGTATCCCCGGGACTAGCGGGATACACGCCGGCGGGGAGCTGTTTTTT	CASSIPGTSGIHAGGELFF
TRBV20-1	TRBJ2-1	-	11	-	TGCAGTGCTAGAGCGGTAAATGAGCAGTTCTTC	CSARAVNEQFF
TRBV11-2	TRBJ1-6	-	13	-	TGTGCCAGCAGCTTTCCTTATAATTCACCCCTCCACTTT	CASSFPYNSPLHF
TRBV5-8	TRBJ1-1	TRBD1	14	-	TGTGCCAGCAGCTTCCAACAGGGGGTTACTGAAGCTTTCTTT	CASSFQQGVTEAFF
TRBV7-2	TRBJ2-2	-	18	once	TGTGCCAGCAGCTTACGTGCTCAAGAGGGGAGGTCTACCGGGGAGCTGTTTTTT	CASSLRAQEGRSTGELFF
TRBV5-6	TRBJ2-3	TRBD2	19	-	TGTGCCAGCAGCGGAATACCGGGACTAGCGGGGGGCAACACAGATACGCAGTATTTT	CASSGIPGLAGGNTDTQYF
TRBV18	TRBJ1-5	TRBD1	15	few	TGTGCCAGCTCACCAGGCAGGGGGCTTGGGCAGCCCCAGCATTTT	CASSPGRGLGQPQHF
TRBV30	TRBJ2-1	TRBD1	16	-	TGTGCCTGGAGTGTGGCCAGGGGGCGCTCCTACAATGAGCAGTTCTTC	CAWSVARGRSYNEQFF
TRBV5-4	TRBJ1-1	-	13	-	TGTGCCAGCAGCTTAGCGCAGTTCACTGAAGCTTTCTTT	CASSLAQFTEAFF
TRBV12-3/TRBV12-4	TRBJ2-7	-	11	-	TGTGCCAGCAGTGACAGCTACGAGCAGTACTTC	CASSDSYEQYF
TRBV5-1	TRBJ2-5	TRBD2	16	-	TGCGCCAGCAGCTTGCTTCCTAGCGGGGGCCAAGAGACCCAGTACTTC	CASSLLPSGGQETQYF
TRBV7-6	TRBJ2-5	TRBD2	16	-	TGTGCCAGCAGCTGGACTAGCGGGAGGGCCGGCGGGACCCAGTACTTC	CASSWTSGRAGGTQYF
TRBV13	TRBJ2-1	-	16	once	TGTGCCAGCAGCTTAAATGAGGGTATCTCCTACAATGAGCAGTTCTTC	CASSLNEGISYNEQFF
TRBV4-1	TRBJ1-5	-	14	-	TGCGCCAGCAGCCAAGGAGCAAACAATCAGCCCCAGCATTTT	CASSQGANNQPQHF
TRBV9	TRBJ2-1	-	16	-	TGTGCCAGCAGCCTTTCCGACAGAGACTTCTACAATGAGCAGTTCTTC	CASSLSDRDFYNEQFF
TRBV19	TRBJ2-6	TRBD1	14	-	TGTGCCAGTAGTATGTGGGACAGCCGTGGCGTCCTGACTTTC	CASSMWDSRGVLTF
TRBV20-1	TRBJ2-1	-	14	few	TGCAGTGCTAGTGAACCTAGCGCATACAATGAGCAGTTCTTC	CSASEPSAYNEQFF
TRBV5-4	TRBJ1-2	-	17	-	TGTGCCAGCAGCCCCGAACACTACAGGGTTTCTAACTATGGCTACACCTTC	CASSPEHYRVSNYGYTF
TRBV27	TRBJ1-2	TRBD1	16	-	TGTGCCAGCAGTCCAACCGGGACAGCATTATTTGGTGGCTACACCTTC	CASSPTGTALFGGYTF
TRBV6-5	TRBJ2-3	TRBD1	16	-	TGTGCCAGCAGTTACCTGGGGGACAGGGCAGTTAGGCCGCAGTATTTT	CASSYLGDRAVRPQYF
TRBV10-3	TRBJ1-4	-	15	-	TGTGCCATCAGTGCGGGAACAGGGAAAAATGAAAAACTGTTTTTT	CAISAGTGKNEKLFF
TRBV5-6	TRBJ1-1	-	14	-	TGTGCCAGCAGCTTTTTCGCGATGAACACTGAAGCTTTCTTT	CASSFFAMNTEAFF
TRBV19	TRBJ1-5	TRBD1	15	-	TGTGCCAGTACCCGGGACAGGGGAAGCAATCAGCCCCAGCATTTT	CASTRDRGSNQPQHF
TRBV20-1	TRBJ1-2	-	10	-	TGCAGTGCTAACGAACTCGGCTACACCTTC	CSANELGYTF
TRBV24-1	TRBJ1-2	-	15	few	TGTGCCACCAGTGACACGGGACGGGGGAACTATGGCTACACCTTC	CATSDTGRGNYGYTF
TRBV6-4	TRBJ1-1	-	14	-	TGTGCCAGCAGTGAGGCAGGGAGGTTGGCTGAAGCTTTCTTT	CASSEAGRLAEAFF
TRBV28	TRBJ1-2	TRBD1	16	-	TGTGCCAGCAGTCTCCATCCCGGGACAGGGAGGGATGGCTACACCTTC	CASSLHPGTGRDGYTF
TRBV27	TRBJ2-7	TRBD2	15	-	TGTGCCAGCAGTCCGACTAGCGGGAGTCGGCGCGAGCAGTACTTC	CASSPTSGSRREQYF
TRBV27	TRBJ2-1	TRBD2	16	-	TGTGCCAGCAGTCCGGGACTAGCGGGAGGGCCCCATGAGCAGTTCTTC	CASSPGLAGGPHEQFF
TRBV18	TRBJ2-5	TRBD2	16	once	TGTGCCAGCTCACCTCTGGCGGGAGGGCCCAGAGAGACCCAGTACTTC	CASSPLAGGPRETQYF
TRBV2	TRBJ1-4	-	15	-	TGTGCCAGCAGTGAAGCGGGAGGACCAGATGAAAAACTGTTTTTT	CASSEAGGPDEKLFF
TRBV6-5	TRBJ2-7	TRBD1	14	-	TGTGCCAGCAGCACCGGGACAGGGGTGATTGAGCAGTACTTC	CASSTGTGVIEQYF
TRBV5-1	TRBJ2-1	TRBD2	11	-	TGCGCCAGCACTGGGACTAGCGAGCAGTTCTTC	CASTGTSEQFF
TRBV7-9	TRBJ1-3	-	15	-	TGTGCCAGCAGTCTTGGGGGGACGGCTGGAAACACCATATATTTT	CASSLGGTAGNTIYF
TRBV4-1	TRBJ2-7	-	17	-	TGCGCCAGCAGCCAAGTAGCGTTGTCGGGGTTTACCTACGAGCAGTACTTC	CASSQVALSGFTYEQYF
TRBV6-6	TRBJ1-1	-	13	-	TGTGCCAGCAACTTCGGCGGGAACACTGAAGCTTTCTTT	CASNFGGNTEAFF
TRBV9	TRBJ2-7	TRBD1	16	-	TGTGCCAGCAGCGCGACCTCCGGGACAGGGGCCTACGAGCAGTACTTC	CASSATSGTGAYEQYF
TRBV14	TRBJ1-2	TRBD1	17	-	TGTGCCAGCAGCCAAGATCGGGGGACAGGGTGGAACTATGGCTACACCTTC	CASSQDRGTGWNYGYTF
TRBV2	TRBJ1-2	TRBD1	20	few	TGTGCCAGCAGGCCCCGGGCCCAGTCGGGACAGGTCCGTTCGGGGTATGGCTACACCTTC	CASRPRAQSGQVRSGYGYTF
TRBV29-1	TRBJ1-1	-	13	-	TGCAGCGCCACGGGACACCTGAACACTGAAGCTTTCTTT	CSATGHLNTEAFF